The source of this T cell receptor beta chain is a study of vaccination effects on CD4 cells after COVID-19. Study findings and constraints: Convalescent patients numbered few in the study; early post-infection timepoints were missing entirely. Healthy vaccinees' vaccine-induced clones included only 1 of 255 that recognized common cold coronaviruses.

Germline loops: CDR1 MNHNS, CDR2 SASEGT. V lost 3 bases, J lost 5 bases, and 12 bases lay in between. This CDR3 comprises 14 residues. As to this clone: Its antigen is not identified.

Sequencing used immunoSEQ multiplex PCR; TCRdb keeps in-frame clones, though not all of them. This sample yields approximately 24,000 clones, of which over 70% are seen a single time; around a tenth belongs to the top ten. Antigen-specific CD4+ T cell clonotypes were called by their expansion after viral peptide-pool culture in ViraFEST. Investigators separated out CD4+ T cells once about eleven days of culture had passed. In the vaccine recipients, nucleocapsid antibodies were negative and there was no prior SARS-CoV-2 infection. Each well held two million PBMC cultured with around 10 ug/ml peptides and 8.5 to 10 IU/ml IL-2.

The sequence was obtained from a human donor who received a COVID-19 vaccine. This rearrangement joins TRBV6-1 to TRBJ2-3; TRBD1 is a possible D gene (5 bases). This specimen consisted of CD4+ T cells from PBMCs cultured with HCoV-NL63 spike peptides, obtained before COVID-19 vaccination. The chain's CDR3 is CASSDPIQVDTQYF. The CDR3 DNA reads TGTGCCAGCAGTGACCCGATACAGGTAGATACGCAGTATTTT.